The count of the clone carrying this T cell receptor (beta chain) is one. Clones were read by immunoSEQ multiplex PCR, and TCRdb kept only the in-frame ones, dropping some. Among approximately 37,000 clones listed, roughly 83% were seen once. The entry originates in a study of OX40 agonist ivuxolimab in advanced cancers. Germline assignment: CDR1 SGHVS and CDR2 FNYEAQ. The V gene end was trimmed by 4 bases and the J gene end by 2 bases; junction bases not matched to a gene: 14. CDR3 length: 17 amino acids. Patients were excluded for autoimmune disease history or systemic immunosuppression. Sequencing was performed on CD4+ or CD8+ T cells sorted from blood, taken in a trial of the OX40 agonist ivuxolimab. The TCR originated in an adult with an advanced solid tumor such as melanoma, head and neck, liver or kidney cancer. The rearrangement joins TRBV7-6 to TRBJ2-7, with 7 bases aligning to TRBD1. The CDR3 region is CASSSLPLGTAAYEQYF. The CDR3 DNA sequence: TGTGCCAGCAGCTCCTTGCCGCTCGGGACAGCCGCCTACGAGCAGTACTTC.